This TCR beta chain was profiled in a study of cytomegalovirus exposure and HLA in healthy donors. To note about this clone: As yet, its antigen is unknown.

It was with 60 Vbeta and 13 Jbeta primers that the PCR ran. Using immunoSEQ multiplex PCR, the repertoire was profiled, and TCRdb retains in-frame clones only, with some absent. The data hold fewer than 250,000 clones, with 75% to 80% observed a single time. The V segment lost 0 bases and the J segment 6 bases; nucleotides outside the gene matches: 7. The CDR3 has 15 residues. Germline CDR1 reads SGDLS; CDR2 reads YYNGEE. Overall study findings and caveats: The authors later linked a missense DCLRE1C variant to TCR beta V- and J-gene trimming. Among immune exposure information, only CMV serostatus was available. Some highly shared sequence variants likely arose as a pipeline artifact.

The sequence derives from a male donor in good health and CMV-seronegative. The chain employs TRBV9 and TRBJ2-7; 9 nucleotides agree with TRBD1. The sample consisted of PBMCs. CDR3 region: CASSVGDRDFGEQYF. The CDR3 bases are TGTGCCAGCAGCGTAGGGGACAGGGACTTTGGCGAGCAGTACTTC. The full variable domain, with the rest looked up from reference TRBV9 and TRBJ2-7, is DSGVTQTPKHLITATGQRVTLRCSPRSGDLSVYWYQQSLDQGLQFLIQYYNGEERAKGNILERFSAQQFPDLHSELNLSSLELGDSALYFCASSVGDRDFGEQYFGPGTRLTVT.